This T cell receptor (beta chain) was found in a study of T cell repertoires in cytomegalovirus infection. Overall study: Public signatures in TCR beta pointed to CMV infection and matching HLA type.

In its sample, this clonotype was seen many times. The antigen remains undetermined. TCRdb reprocessed the reads via MiXCR and lists one record per CDR3 protein. The table has hundreds of thousands of distinct CDR3 sequences, around 18% seen once. Germline V gene sequence: CDR1 SEHNR, CDR2 FQNEAQ (reference sequence). The V end was cut by 5 bases, the J end by 1 base, with 14 bases between. The CDR3 runs to 15 residues. Study-level results: There were carriers of CMV plus the relevant HLA, and cumulative public TCR beta family frequency identified them. HLA-C-restricted, CMV-specific TCR beta clonotypes were dominant ex vivo.

The V and J genes are TRBV7-9 and TRBJ1-2, with a tentative D call TRBD1 (6 bases). This TCR was recovered from a human donor in good health (CMV status not recorded). Some clones in this sample may be carry-over from other donors' samples. The sequenced sample consisted of PBMCs. The CDR3 spells CASSGNQGSNYGYTF. CDR3 coding DNA: TGTGCCAGCAGCGGTAACCAGGGGAGTAACTATGGCTACACCTTC.